The next 27 T cell receptor beta chains were all read from a single sample in a study of cytomegalovirus exposure and HLA in healthy donors. It was with 60 Vbeta and 13 Jbeta primers that the PCR ran. The method was immunoSEQ multiplex PCR; TCRdb's version includes in-frame clones alone and lacks a portion of them. Among about 160,000 clones listed, 84% were seen once. Sequenced sample: PBMCs. These receptors came from a man aged 30 to 39 in good health and CMV-seronegative.

The chain recombines TRBV6-5 with TRBJ1-4, with TRBD1 as a possible D gene (6 bases). Trimming took 2 bases from V and 6 from J, leaving 10 bases between them. The CDR3 extends over 14 amino acids. The V gene's germline CDR1 is MNHEY and CDR2 SVGAGI. As DNA, the CDR3 is TGTGCCAGCAGTTACCGGGCAGGGGATGAAAAACTGTTTTTT. Residues: CASSYRAGDEKLFF.

This CDR3 reads CASSSRGLAGVSHEQYF. As DNA, the CDR3 is TGTGCCAGCAGTTCTAGGGGACTAGCGGGAGTATCACACGAGCAGTACTTC. V usage is TRBV27 and J usage is TRBJ2-5; 14 bases match TRBD2. The better agreement between TRBJ2-7 and the DNA end casts doubt on the J call. This CDR3 is 17 amino acids long. Germline V CDR1 and CDR2: MNHEY, SMNVEV (reference sequence).

The V and J genes are TRBV6-5 and TRBJ2-7, with D perhaps TRBD2 (5 bases). CDR3 length: 13 amino acids. Germline CDR1 is MNHEY and CDR2 is SVGAGI. The V end was cut by 1 base, the J end by 5 bases, with 9 bases between. In nucleotides, the CDR3 is TGTGCCAGCAGTTACTTCGGGAACAACGAGCAGTACTTC. Residues: CASSYFGNNEQYF.

This clone was seen just once. The chain carries TRBV5-6 and TRBJ2-5; 7 positions match TRBD1. Losses at the gene ends were 4 bases for V and 2 bases for J; bases not matched to a gene: 5. The CDR3 is 14 residues long. The germline V gene encodes CDR1 SGHDT and CDR2 YYEEEE. The CDR3 loop is CASSTPGQQETQYF. DNA for the CDR3: TGTGCCAGCAGCACCCCGGGACAGCAAGAGACCCAGTACTTC.

This chain links TRBV27 with TRBJ2-7; the match to TRBD2 covers 9 bases. The CDR3 length is 15 residues. With V trimmed by 2 bases and J by 7 bases, 9 bases remained unmatched. Germline V CDR1 and CDR2: MNHEY, SMNVEV (reference sequence). The CDR3 DNA sequence: TGTGCCAGCAGTTTAGCTGGCGGGGGGGCCTGGGAGCAGTACTTC. It yields the protein CASSLAGGGAWEQYF.

The chain recombines TRBV9 with TRBJ1-6, with 8 nucleotides matching TRBD1. After removal of 3 bases from V and 0 bases from J, the junction contained 5 bases not matched to a gene. The length of the CDR3 is 17 residues. The germline V gene encodes CDR1 SGDLS and CDR2 YYNGEE. The CDR3 nucleotides are TGTGCCAGCAGCGCCTGGACAGGGAGCTCCTATAATTCACCCCTCCACTTT. Translated, it gives CASSAWTGSSYNSPLHF.

The rearrangement joins TRBV7-6 to TRBJ1-1, with 7 positions matching TRBD1. CDR3 length: 15 residues. Looked up from germline, CDR1 is SGHVS and CDR2 is FNYEAQ. V shed 2 bases and J 0 bases; nucleotides not matched to a gene: 3. The CDR3 region is CASSLRDSLNTEAFF. The CDR3 region has the DNA TGTGCCAGCAGCTTACGGGACAGTCTGAACACTGAAGCTTTCTTT.

This chain uses TRBV19 with TRBJ2-1; TRBD2 agrees at 7 bases. V lost 6 bases, J lost 7 bases, and 6 bases stayed unmatched. The CDR3 contains 13 residues. Germline V gene data show CDR1 as LNHDA and CDR2 as SQIVND (reference sequence). CDR3 DNA: TGTGCCAGTAGGCCGCTAGCGGAGAATGAGCAGTTCTTC. The encoded protein is CASRPLAENEQFF.

The V call is TRBV2, the J call TRBJ2-3; the match to TRBD2 covers 11 bases. Germline CDR1 is SNHLY and CDR2 is FYNNEI. The V segment lost 0 bases and the J segment 4 bases; nucleotides outside the gene matches: 3. The CDR3 contains 16 residues. In DNA, the CDR3 is TGTGCCAGCAGTGAAGCGGCTAGCGGGGGGCCAGATACGCAGTATTTT. This codes for CASSEAASGGPDTQYF.

This chain joins TRBV5-1 and TRBJ1-4; perhaps TRBD1 as D (6 bases). Trimming took off 6 bases at V and 5 bases at J, with 11 bases between the two ends. Germline CDR1 is SGHRS and CDR2 is YFSETQ. The CDR3 has 13 residues. This CDR3 reads CASKGTLNEKLFF. CDR3 bases: TGCGCCAGCAAAGGGACACTGAATGAAAAACTGTTTTTT.

The V gene is TRBV5-4, the J gene TRBJ2-5, with 8 bases aligning to TRBD1. The tail of the sequence fits TRBJ2-7 better, so the J call may be wrong. The CDR3 loop spans 15 amino acids. Germline loops: CDR1 SGHNT, CDR2 YYREEE (reference sequence). The CDR3 here is CASSLVATGVHEQYF. The CDR3 coding sequence is TGTGCCAGCAGCTTAGTTGCGACAGGGGTCCACGAGCAGTACTTC.

The chain couples TRBV27 to TRBJ2-5, with a weak D call TRBD2 (5 bases). CDR3 size: 15 residues. Germline V lookup: CDR1 MNHEY, CDR2 SMNVEV (reference sequence). The V end lost 5 bases, the J end lost 5 bases, and 18 bases lay between the germline ends. The CDR3 DNA follows: TGTGCCAGCAGTCCTGGTGCCGGGGTGGCTGAGACCCAGTACTTC. Protein sequence: CASSPGAGVAETQYF.

The chain uses TRBV11-2 and TRBJ1-2, with D possibly being TRBD1 (5 bases). This CDR3 spans 15 amino acids. V shed 1 base and J shed 7 bases, with 16 bases lying between them. In germline, CDR1 is SGHAT, CDR2 FQNNGV. This chain's CDR3 is CASSLAPTPGRGYTF. The CDR3 DNA sequence: TGTGCCAGCAGCTTAGCGCCCACCCCAGGGCGTGGCTACACCTTC.

The chain carries TRBV7-2 and TRBJ2-3; 16 positions match TRBD2. CDR1 is SGHTA and CDR2 is FQGNSA in the germline V gene. The trim removed 5 bases at V and 5 bases at J, leaving 10 bases unmatched. This CDR3 comprises 18 residues. CDR3 residues: CASSLGLAGGPWVDTQYF. CDR3 DNA sequence: TGTGCCAGCAGCCTGGGACTAGCGGGAGGGCCATGGGTAGATACGCAGTATTTT.

This chain connects TRBV7-8 to TRBJ2-3, with TRBD1 identical over 8 bases. V shed 6 bases and J 3 bases; nucleotides not matched to a gene: 11. Germline V CDR1 and CDR2: SGHVS, FQNEAQ. The CDR3 contains 16 residues. The CDR3 nucleotides read TGTGCCAGCAGACCCCAGGGGGCGCGTCGGACAGATACGCAGTATTTT. It encodes CASRPQGARRTDTQYF. Full variable domain (rest looked up from reference TRBV7-8 and TRBJ2-3): GAGVSQSPRYKVAKRGQDVALRCDPISGHVSLFWYQQALGQGPEFLTYFQNEAQLDKSGLPSDRFFAERPEGSVSTLKIQRTQQEDSAVYLCASRPQGARRTDTQYFGPGTRLTVL.

V gene TRBV6-1 combines with J gene TRBJ1-2; TRBD1 might be the D (5 bases). Trimming took 6 bases from V and 1 from J, leaving 9 bases between them. CDR1 and CDR2 from the germline V gene are MNHNS and SASEGT. This CDR3 is 13 amino acids long. The chain's CDR3 is CASRPDSNYGYTF. The CDR3 DNA follows: TGTGCCAGCAGACCCGACAGTAACTATGGCTACACCTTC.

V and J are TRBV2 and TRBJ1-3, with D uncertain. Looked up from germline, CDR1 is SNHLY and CDR2 is FYNNEI. V lost 4 bases and J lost 2, with 9 bases in between. This CDR3 comprises 14 residues. CDR3 amino acids: CASSVMGAGNTIYF. For the CDR3, the DNA is TGTGCCAGCAGTGTAATGGGAGCTGGAAACACCATATATTTT.

The chain combines TRBV6-5 with TRBJ1-2; the match to TRBD1 covers 9 bases. This CDR3 contains 15 residues. V gave up 2 bases and J gave up 6 bases; unmatched junction bases: 7. CDR1 and CDR2 (germline): MNHEY, SVGAGI. The CDR3 spells CASSYQQGASDGYTF. CDR3 nucleotide sequence: TGTGCCAGCAGTTACCAACAGGGGGCGAGTGATGGCTACACCTTC.

The V call is TRBV10-1, the J call TRBJ2-7; D gene ambiguous. This CDR3 contains 13 residues. Trimming stripped 0 bases from V and 4 bases from J, with 7 bases between. Per the germline V gene, CDR1 is WNHNN and CDR2 is SYGVQD (reference sequence). The CDR3 is CASSESTGYEQYF. CDR3 sequence (DNA): TGCGCCAGCAGTGAGTCGACTGGATACGAGCAGTACTTC.

The chain links TRBV7-7 to TRBJ1-5, with 9 bases that match TRBD1. The CDR3 sequence is 20 residues long. Germline assignment: CDR1 SSHAT and CDR2 FNYEAQ (reference sequence). Trimming took 1 base from V and 0 from J; bases not matched to a gene: 13. This CDR3 is CASSLDPTGGHFYSNQPQHF. The DNA of the CDR3 is TGTGCCAGCAGCTTAGATCCAACAGGGGGCCATTTTTATAGCAATCAGCCCCAGCATTTT.

V and J are TRBV2 and TRBJ2-5; 12 bases align to TRBD2. Germline V lookup: CDR1 SNHLY, CDR2 FYNNEI. This CDR3 spans 15 amino acids. V dropped 8 bases and J dropped 4; count of bases not matched to a gene: 8. CDR3 DNA sequence: TGTGCCAGCCAAACTAGCGGGAGGCTGGGAGAGACCCAGTACTTC. Amino acids: CASQTSGRLGETQYF.

This rearrangement joins TRBV19 to TRBJ2-7, with 7 bases aligning to TRBD1. The junction had 8 bases not matched to a gene; V was cut back by 0 bases and J by 3 bases. There are 16 residues in the CDR3. CDR1 is LNHDA and CDR2 is SQIVND in the germline V gene (reference sequence). The CDR3 sequence: CASSIDLGTAFYEQYF. The CDR3, as DNA: TGTGCCAGTAGTATAGATTTAGGGACAGCGTTCTACGAGCAGTACTTC.

The V and J genes are TRBV5-1 and TRBJ2-5; tentative D call: TRBD2 (6 bases). Deletions cut 4 bases from V and 5 bases from J, with 15 bases between. Germline CDR1 and CDR2: SGHRS and YFSETQ. This CDR3 comprises 14 residues. The CDR3 bases are TGCGCCAGCAGCGGGGGGTGGCAGTCGGAGACCCAGTACTTC. It is translated as CASSGGWQSETQYF.

The rearrangement links TRBV11-2 to TRBJ1-1, with 8 bases identical to TRBD1. The length of the CDR3 is 15 residues. Germline V gene data show CDR1 as SGHAT and CDR2 as FQNNGV. Trimming cost V 3 bases and J 4 bases; bases outside gene matches: 7. For the CDR3, the DNA is TGTGCCAGCAGCTTCCAGGACAGGGTGGCCACTGAAGCTTTCTTT. Protein: CASSFQDRVATEAFF.

This chain's CDR3 is CASSPSLGGSSYNEQFF. The CDR3 DNA follows: TGTGCCAGCAGCCCATCACTTGGCGGGAGCTCCTACAATGAGCAGTTCTTC. The V call is TRBV7-7, the J call TRBJ2-1; 7 positions match TRBD2. The germline V gene encodes CDR1 SSHAT and CDR2 FNYEAQ (reference sequence). The CDR3 sequence is 17 residues long. Germline trimming cut 5 bases from V and 0 bases from J; bases unmatched to any gene: 10.

V is TRBV5-1 and J is TRBJ2-7; TRBD2 might be the D (6 bases). Between the trimmed V and J ends, which lost 0 bases and 1 base, there was a span of 11 bases. Germline loops: CDR1 SGHRS, CDR2 YFSETQ. The CDR3 consists of 15 residues. This chain's CDR3 is CASSLALTRSYEQYF. The CDR3 DNA follows: TGCGCCAGCAGCTTGGCCCTGACTAGATCCTACGAGCAGTACTTC.

The chain employs TRBV4-2 and TRBJ2-7, with 7 bases lining up with TRBD2. Germline-derived CDR1 and CDR2 are LGHNA and YNFKEQ. V shed 4 bases, J shed 7 bases, and the junction held 4 bases outside the gene matches. This CDR3 has 12 amino acids. CDR3 protein: CASSPPGGEQYF. The CDR3 region has the DNA TGTGCCAGCAGCCCCCCGGGGGGAGAGCAGTACTTC.